A selection of T cell receptor beta chains follows, all from one sample in a study of CXCR3-negative and CXCR3-positive naive CD8 T cells. Reprocessing the 5' RACE reads, TCRdb reports a single entry for every CDR3 protein and omits DNA. Found here are roughly 59,000 distinct CDR3 sequences; the top ten clones hold 0.55% to 0.8%. Sequenced: naive CXCR3+ CD8+ T cells from blood. Receptor source: a human donor in good health. Some clones in this sample may be carry-over from other donors' samples. CDR3s include the opening cysteine and the closing phenylalanine or tryptophan. The order of the fields is J gene, V gene, CDR3 protein.

j_call: TRBJ1-2
v_call: TRBV7-8
cdr3_aa: CASSPGSSLNYGYTF

j_call: TRBJ2-1
v_call: TRBV7-3
cdr3_aa: CASSLSTSGYNEQFF

j_call: TRBJ2-5
v_call: TRBV4-3
cdr3_aa: CASSQGVGWREETQYF

j_call: TRBJ2-5
v_call: TRBV25-1
cdr3_aa: CASTADRTYQETQYF

j_call: TRBJ1-1
v_call: TRBV6-2/TRBV6-3
cdr3_aa: CASTTTGGLTEAFF

j_call: TRBJ2-1
v_call: TRBV7-9
cdr3_aa: CASSLAGGQPDNEQFF

j_call: TRBJ1-6
v_call: TRBV10-3
cdr3_aa: CAISSGQMSPLHF

j_call: TRBJ2-1
v_call: TRBV3-1
cdr3_aa: CASSPRPLAGGPSSYNEQFF

j_call: TRBJ1-1
v_call: TRBV21-1
cdr3_aa: CASSKGLAGLDTEAFF

j_call: TRBJ2-6
v_call: TRBV7-9
cdr3_aa: CASSFGQGGSGANVLTF

j_call: TRBJ1-1
v_call: TRBV20-1
cdr3_aa: CSARDKVTEAFF

j_call: TRBJ2-1
v_call: TRBV6-2/TRBV6-3
cdr3_aa: CASVSLSLKSGVTEQFF

j_call: TRBJ1-1
v_call: TRBV27
cdr3_aa: CASRQGDDTEAFF

j_call: TRBJ2-7
v_call: TRBV12-3/TRBV12-4
cdr3_aa: CASSFASGGAMYEQYF

j_call: TRBJ1-5
v_call: TRBV7-3
cdr3_aa: CASSLNGATSNQPQHF

j_call: TRBJ2-3
v_call: TRBV13
cdr3_aa: CASRLTNTDTQYF

j_call: TRBJ2-1
v_call: TRBV5-1
cdr3_aa: CASSLYPSGGANEQFF

j_call: TRBJ2-4
v_call: TRBV7-2
cdr3_aa: CASSPDPQVAKNIQYF

j_call: TRBJ2-5
v_call: TRBV7-2
cdr3_aa: CASSVTWTSGGKTQYF

j_call: TRBJ2-7
v_call: TRBV7-9
cdr3_aa: CASSDHDDEQYF

j_call: TRBJ2-7
v_call: TRBV20-1
cdr3_aa: CSARSDREYEQYF

j_call: TRBJ2-3
v_call: TRBV20-1
cdr3_aa: CSARDRTGGMFTDTQYF

j_call: TRBJ2-7
v_call: TRBV14
cdr3_aa: CASSQFIYEQYF

j_call: TRBJ2-7
v_call: TRBV6-4
cdr3_aa: CASSPGGGTYEQYF

j_call: TRBJ2-1
v_call: TRBV20-1
cdr3_aa: CSARDLVAGENYNEQFF

j_call: TRBJ1-2
v_call: TRBV7-3
cdr3_aa: CASSSSGENYGYTF

j_call: TRBJ2-1
v_call: TRBV15
cdr3_aa: CATSRDLTLGVRNEQFF

j_call: TRBJ2-7
v_call: TRBV2
cdr3_aa: CAGQDRGQPYEQYF

j_call: TRBJ2-1
v_call: TRBV23-1
cdr3_aa: CASSQGTGTVF

j_call: TRBJ2-7
v_call: TRBV10-3
cdr3_aa: CAISEGLGDPYEQYF

j_call: TRBJ2-7
v_call: TRBV5-8
cdr3_aa: CASSPIPEAYYEQYF

j_call: TRBJ2-5
v_call: TRBV11-2
cdr3_aa: CASSGSYQETQYF

j_call: TRBJ2-7
v_call: TRBV30
cdr3_aa: CAWSPDSSYEQYF

j_call: TRBJ2-5
v_call: TRBV6-5
cdr3_aa: CASAYSGGAQETQYF